This TCR beta chain was found in a study of blood T cell repertoires in COVID-19. The wider study: Sites across the United States, Italy and Spain contributed samples from acute and convalescent COVID-19.

Per the germline V gene, CDR1 is MNHEY and CDR2 is SMNVEV (reference sequence). V gave up 1 base and J gave up 3 bases, with 10 bases separating them. CDR3 length: 14 residues. Per the authors' pipeline: Cell counts per sample came from amplifying reference gene primers. Assay used: immunoSEQ multiplex PCR; TCRdb lists only in-frame clones, some missing. V and J calls and clone size follow that table, whereas D and trimming were derived from the DNA. The sample has more than 40,000 clones, approximately 83% seen once. The gene calls are TRBV27 and TRBJ2-7; a weak D match, TRBD1 (5 bases). The TCR originated in a human donor in a cohort sampled during active COVID-19. The donor label of this sample is uncertain. Sequencing was done on a sample of peripheral blood. CDR3 DNA sequence: TGTGCCAGCAGTTTATATGCAGGGAACTACGAGCAGTACTTC. It translates to CASSLYAGNYEQYF.